This paragraph covers one T cell receptor beta chain sequence. Its antigen is undetermined. The ends were cut back, 8 bases at V and 2 bases at J, with 8 bases in the middle. The length of the CDR3 is 12 residues. The source material, RNA transcripts, was used to amplify TCR beta CDR3 regions. HTBI primers were used for first-round RT-PCR of the TCR CDR3. TCRdb reprocessed the multiplex PCR reads with MiXCR, giving one entry per CDR3 protein. The sample lists about 270,000 distinct CDR3 sequences, about 16% occurring once. The record originates from a study of T cells in Graves' hyperthyroidism and ophthalmopathy. Study-wide findings and caveats: Peripheral blood also featured most of the thyroid clonotypes expanded above 0.001.

The diagnoses drew upon clinical symptoms, serum thyroxine and TRAb, thyroid ultrasound and orbital computed tomography. Source material for PBMCs was 10 ml fresh peripheral blood. The chain has TRBV12-3 or TRBV12-4 and TRBJ2-3; D unclear. Input material: blood. This receptor was taken from a woman aged 45-65 years with Graves' hyperthyroidism that later progressed to Graves' ophthalmopathy. CDR3 loop: CASGWDTDTQYF. Written as DNA, the CDR3 is TGTGCCAGCGGGTGGGACACAGATACGCAGTATTTT.